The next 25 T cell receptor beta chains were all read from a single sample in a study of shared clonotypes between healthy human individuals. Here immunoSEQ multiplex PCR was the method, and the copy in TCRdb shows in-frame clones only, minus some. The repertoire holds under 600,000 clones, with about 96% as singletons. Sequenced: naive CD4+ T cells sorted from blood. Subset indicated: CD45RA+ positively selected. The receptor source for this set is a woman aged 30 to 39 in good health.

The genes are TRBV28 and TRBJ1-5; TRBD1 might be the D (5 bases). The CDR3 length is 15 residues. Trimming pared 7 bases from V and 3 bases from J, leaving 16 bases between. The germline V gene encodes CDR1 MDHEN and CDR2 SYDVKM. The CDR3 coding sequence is TGTGCCAGCACACCCCCTGGACAAAACAATCAGCCCCAGCATTTT. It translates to CASTPPGQNNQPQHF.

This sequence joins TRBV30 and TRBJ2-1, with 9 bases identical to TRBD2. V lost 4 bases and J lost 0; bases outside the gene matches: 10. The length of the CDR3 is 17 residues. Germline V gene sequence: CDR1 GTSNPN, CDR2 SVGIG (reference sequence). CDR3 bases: TGTGCCTGGACCCTTAGCCGTAGCGGGAGCTCCTACAATGAGCAGTTCTTC. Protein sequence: CAWTLSRSGSSYNEQFF.

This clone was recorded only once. This CDR3 is CASSFSGRAAQDTQYF. DNA of the CDR3: TGTGCCAGCAGTTTTAGCGGGAGGGCGGCACAGGATACGCAGTATTTT. This chain uses TRBV6-5 with TRBJ2-3; the match to TRBD2 covers 11 bases. Germline CDR1 and CDR2: MNHEY and SVGAGI. The length of the CDR3 is 16 residues. Unmatched junction bases numbered 9, after V lost 4 bases and J lost 6 bases.

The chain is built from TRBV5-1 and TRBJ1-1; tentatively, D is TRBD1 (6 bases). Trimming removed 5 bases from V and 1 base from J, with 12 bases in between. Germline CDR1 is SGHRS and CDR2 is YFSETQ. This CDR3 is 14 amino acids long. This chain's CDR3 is CASRTTGPNTEAFF. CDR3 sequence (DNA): TGCGCCAGCAGGACGACAGGACCGAACACTGAAGCTTTCTTT.

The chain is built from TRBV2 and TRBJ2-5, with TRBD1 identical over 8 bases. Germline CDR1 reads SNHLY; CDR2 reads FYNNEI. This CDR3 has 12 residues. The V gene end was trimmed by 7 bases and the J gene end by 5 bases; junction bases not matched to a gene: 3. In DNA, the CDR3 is TGTGCCAGCAACTACAGGGGGGAGACCCAGTACTTC. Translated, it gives CASNYRGETQYF.

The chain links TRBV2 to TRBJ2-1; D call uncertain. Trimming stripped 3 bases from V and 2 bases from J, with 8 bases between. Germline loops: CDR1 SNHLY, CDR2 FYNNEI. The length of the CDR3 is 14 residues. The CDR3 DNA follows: TGTGCCAGCAGTGAGAGCGCCGCCTACAATGAGCAGTTCTTC. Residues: CASSESAAYNEQFF.

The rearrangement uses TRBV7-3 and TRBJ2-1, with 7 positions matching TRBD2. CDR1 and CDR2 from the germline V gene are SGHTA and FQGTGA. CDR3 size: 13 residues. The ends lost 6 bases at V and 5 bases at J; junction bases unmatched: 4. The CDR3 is CASSTGTNNEQFF. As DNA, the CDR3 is TGTGCCAGCAGTACCGGGACTAACAATGAGCAGTTCTTC.

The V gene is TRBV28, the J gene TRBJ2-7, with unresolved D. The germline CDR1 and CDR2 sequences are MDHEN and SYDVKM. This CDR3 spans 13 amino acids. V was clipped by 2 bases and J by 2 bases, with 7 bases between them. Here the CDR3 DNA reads TGTGCCAGCAGTTTAGGTCACCCCTACGAGCAGTACTTC. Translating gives CASSLGHPYEQYF.

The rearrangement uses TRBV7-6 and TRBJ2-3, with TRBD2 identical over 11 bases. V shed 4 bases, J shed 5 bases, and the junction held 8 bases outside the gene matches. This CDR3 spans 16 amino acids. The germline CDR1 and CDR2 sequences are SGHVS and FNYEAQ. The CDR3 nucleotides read TGTGCCAGCAGCTCCACTAGCGGGAGTGAGGGAGATACGCAGTATTTT. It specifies CASSSTSGSEGDTQYF.

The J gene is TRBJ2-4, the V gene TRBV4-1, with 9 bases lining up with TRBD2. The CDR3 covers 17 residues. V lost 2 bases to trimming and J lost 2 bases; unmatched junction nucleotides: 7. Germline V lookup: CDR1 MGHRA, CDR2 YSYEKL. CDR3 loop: CASSQPGLAESKNIQYF. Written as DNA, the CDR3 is TGCGCCAGCAGCCAACCGGGACTAGCTGAGTCCAAAAACATTCAGTACTTC.

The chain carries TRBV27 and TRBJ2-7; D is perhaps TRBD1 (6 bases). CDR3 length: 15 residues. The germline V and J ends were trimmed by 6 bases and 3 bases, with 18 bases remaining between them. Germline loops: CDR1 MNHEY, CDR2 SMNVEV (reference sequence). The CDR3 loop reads CASRPYRDISYEQYF. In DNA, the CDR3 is TGTGCCAGCAGACCCTACCGGGACATAAGCTACGAGCAGTACTTC.

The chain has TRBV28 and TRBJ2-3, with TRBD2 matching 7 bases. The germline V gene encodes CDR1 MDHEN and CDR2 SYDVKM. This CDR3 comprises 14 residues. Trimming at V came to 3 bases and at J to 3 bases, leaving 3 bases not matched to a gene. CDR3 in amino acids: CASSFTSVTDTQYF. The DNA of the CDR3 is TGTGCCAGCAGTTTCACTAGCGTAACAGATACGCAGTATTTT.

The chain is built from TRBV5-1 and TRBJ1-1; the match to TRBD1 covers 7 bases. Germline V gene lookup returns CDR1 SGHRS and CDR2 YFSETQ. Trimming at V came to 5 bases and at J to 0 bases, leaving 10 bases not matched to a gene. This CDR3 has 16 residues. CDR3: CASRSPTGTVNTEAFF. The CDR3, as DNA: TGCGCCAGCAGGTCACCTACCGGGACAGTGAACACTGAAGCTTTCTTT.

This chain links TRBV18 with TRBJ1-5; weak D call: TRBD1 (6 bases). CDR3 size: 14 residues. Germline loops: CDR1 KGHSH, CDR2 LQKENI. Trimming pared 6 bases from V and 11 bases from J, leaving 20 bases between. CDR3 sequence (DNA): TGTGCCAGCTCCCCTAGAGGGGGGACATCGTCCCAGCATTTT. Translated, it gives CASSPRGGTSSQHF. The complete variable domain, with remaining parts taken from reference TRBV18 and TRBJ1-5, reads NAGVMQNPRHLVRRRGQEARLRCSPMKGHSHVYWYRQLPEEGLKFMVYLQKENIIDESGMPKERFSAEFPKEGPSILRIQQVVRGDSAAYFCASSPRGGTSSQHFGDGTRLSIL.

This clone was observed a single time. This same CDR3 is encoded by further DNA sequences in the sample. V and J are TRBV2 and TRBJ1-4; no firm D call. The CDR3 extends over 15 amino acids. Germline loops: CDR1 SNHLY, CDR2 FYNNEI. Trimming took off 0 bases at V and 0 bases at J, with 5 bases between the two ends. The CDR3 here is CASSEAGATNEKLFF. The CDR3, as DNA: TGTGCCAGCAGTGAAGCGGGTGCAACTAATGAAAAACTGTTTTTT. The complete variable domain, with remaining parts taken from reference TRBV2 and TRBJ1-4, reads EPEVTQTPSHQVTQMGQEVILRCVPISNHLYFYWYRQILGQKVEFLVSFYNNEISEKSEIFDDQFSVERPDGSNFTLKIRSTKLEDSAMYFCASSEAGATNEKLFFGSGTQLSVL.

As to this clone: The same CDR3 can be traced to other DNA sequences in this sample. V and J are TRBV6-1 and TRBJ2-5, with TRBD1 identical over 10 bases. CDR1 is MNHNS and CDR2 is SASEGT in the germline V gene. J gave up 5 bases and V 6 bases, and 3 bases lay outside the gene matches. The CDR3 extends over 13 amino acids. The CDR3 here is CASRTGGRETQYF. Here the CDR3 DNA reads TGTGCCAGCAGGACAGGGGGCCGGGAGACCCAGTACTTC.

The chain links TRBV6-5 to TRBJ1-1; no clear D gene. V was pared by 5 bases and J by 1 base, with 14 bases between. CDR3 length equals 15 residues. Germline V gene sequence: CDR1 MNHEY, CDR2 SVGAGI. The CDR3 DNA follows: TGTGCCAGCAGTCCCGATCGAACATCGAACACTGAAGCTTTCTTT. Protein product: CASSPDRTSNTEAFF.

The CDR3 loop is CASSSGIKTPEQYF. The CDR3 DNA reads as TGTGCCAGCTCATCAGGCATCAAAACCCCCGAGCAGTACTTC. This chain joins TRBV18 and TRBJ2-7; D is undetermined. Trimming removed 5 bases from V and 6 bases from J, with 17 bases in between. The germline V gene encodes CDR1 KGHSH and CDR2 LQKENI. This CDR3 is built from 14 residues.

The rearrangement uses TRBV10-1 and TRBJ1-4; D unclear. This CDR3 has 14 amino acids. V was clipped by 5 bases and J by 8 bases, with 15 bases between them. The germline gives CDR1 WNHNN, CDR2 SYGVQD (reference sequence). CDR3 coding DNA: TGCGCCAGCAGTTCACCTGACCGAAAGGAAAAACTGTTTTTT. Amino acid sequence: CASSSPDRKEKLFF.

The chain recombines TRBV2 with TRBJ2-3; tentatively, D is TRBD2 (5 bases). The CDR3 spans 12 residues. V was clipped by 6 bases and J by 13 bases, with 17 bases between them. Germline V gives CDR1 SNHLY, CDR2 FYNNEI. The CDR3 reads CASRVTTLLEYF. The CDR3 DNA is TGTGCCAGCAGGGTGACTACCCTGTTGGAGTATTTT.

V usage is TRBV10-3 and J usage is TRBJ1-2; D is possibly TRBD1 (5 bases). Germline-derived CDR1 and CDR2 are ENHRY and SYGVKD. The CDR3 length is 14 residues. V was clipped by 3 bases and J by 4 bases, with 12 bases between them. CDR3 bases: TGTGCCATCAGTGATGTGGAGGGGCCCTATGGCTACACCTTC. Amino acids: CAISDVEGPYGYTF.

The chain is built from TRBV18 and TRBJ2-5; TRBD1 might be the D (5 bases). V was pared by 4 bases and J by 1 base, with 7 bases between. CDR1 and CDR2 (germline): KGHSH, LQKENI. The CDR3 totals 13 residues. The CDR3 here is CASSRQGQETQYF. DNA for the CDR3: TGTGCCAGCTCACGGCAGGGCCAAGAGACCCAGTACTTC. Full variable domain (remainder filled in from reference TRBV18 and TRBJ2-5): NAGVMQNPRHLVRRRGQEARLRCSPMKGHSHVYWYRQLPEEGLKFMVYLQKENIIDESGMPKERFSAEFPKEGPSILRIQQVVRGDSAAYFCASSRQGQETQYFGPGTRLLVL.

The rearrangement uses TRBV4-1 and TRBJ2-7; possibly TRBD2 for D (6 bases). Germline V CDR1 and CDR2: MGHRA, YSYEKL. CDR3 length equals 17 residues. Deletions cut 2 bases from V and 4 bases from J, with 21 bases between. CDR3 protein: CASSQNTAGGVPYEQYF. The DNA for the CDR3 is TGCGCCAGCAGCCAAAATACAGCGGGTGGAGTTCCTTACGAGCAGTACTTC.

CDR3 in DNA: TGTGCCAGTAGGGGGAGGTCCACTGAAGCTTTCTTT. Encoded protein: CASRGRSTEAFF. The V gene is TRBV19, the J gene TRBJ1-1; D not resolved. CDR1 is LNHDA and CDR2 is SQIVND in the germline V gene (reference sequence). The CDR3 loop spans 12 amino acids. Trimming removed 6 bases at V and 4 bases at J, with 9 bases between.

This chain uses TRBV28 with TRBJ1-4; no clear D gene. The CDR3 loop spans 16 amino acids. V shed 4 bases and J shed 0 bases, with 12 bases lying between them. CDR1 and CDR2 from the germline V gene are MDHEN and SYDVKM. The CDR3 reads CASSSQSVATNEKLFF. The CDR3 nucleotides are TGTGCCAGCAGTTCCCAATCCGTCGCAACTAATGAAAAACTGTTTTTT. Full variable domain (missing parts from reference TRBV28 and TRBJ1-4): DVKVTQSSRYLVKRTGEKVFLECVQDMDHENMFWYRQDPGLGLRLIYFSYDVKMKEKGDIPEGYSVSREKKERFSLILESASTNQTSMYLCASSSQSVATNEKLFFGSGTQLSVL.